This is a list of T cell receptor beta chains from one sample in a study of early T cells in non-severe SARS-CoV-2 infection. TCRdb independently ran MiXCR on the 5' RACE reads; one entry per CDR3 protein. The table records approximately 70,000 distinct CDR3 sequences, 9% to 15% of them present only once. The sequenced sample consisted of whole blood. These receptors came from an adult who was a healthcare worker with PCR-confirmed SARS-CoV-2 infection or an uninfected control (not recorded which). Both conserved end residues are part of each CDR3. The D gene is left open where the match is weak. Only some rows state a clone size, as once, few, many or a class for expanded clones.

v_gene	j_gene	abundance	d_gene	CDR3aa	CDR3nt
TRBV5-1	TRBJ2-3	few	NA	CASSFEGERGTDTQYF	TGCGCCAGCAGCTTTGAAGGGGAGAGGGGCACAGATACGCAGTATTTT
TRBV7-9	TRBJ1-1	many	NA	CASSLAGIGEAFF	TGTGCCAGCAGCTTAGCGGGGATCGGTGAAGCTTTCTTT
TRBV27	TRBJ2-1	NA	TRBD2	CASRSSGGQNNEQFF	TGTGCCAGCAGAAGTAGCGGGGGGCAAAACAATGAGCAGTTCTTC
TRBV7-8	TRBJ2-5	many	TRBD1	CASSRGQALETQYF	TGTGCCAGCAGTCGCGGACAGGCGTTAGAGACCCAGTACTTC
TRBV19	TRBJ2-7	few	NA	CASSIFGGGLTDHYEQYF	TGTGCCAGTAGTATATTTGGTGGGGGTCTGACCGACCACTACGAGCAGTACTTC
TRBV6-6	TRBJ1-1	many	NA	CASTRQQNTEAFF	TGTGCCAGCACGAGGCAGCAGAACACTGAAGCTTTCTTT
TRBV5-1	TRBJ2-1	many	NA	CASSLRIERYNEQFF	TGCGCCAGCAGCTTGCGAATTGAGCGGTACAATGAGCAGTTCTTC
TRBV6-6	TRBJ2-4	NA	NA	CASSRGADIQYF	TGTGCCAGCAGCCGCGGGGCGGACATTCAGTACTTC
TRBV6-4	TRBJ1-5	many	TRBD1	CASSGGQSSTTSQPQHF	TGTGCCAGCAGTGGGGGACAGTCATCCACTACGAGTCAGCCCCAGCATTTT
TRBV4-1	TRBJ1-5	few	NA	CASSQETTSNQPQHF	TGCGCCAGCAGCCAGGAGACGACTAGCAATCAGCCCCAGCATTTT
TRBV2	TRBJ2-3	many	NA	CASSELVAELTDTQYF	TGTGCCAGCAGTGAACTAGTGGCAGAGCTCACAGATACGCAGTATTTT
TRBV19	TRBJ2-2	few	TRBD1	CASRTGGAGELFF	TGTGCCAGTAGGACAGGGGGCGCCGGGGAGCTGTTTTTT
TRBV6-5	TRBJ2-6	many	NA	CASSTQGSGANVLTF	TGTGCCAGCAGTACACAGGGCTCTGGGGCCAACGTCCTGACTTTC
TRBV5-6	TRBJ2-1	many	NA	CASSLDGVPTEQFF	TGTGCCAGCAGCTTGGACGGGGTCCCCACTGAGCAGTTCTTC
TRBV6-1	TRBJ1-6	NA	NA	CASSETGNSPLHF	TGTGCCAGCAGTGAAACAGGGAATTCACCCCTCCACTTT
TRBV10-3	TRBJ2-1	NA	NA	CAISEYTLQFF	TGTGCCATCAGTGAGTACACCTTACAGTTCTTC
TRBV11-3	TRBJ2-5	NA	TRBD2	CASSLDVLAGEQETQYF	TGTGCCAGCAGCTTAGATGTTCTAGCGGGAGAACAAGAGACCCAGTACTTC
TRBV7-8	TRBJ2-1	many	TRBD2	CASSPGLAGAEEQFF	TGTGCCAGCAGCCCCGGACTAGCGGGAGCGGAGGAGCAGTTCTTC
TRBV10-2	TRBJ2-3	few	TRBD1	CASRLQGALTDTQYF	TGCGCCAGCCGATTACAGGGGGCGCTGACAGATACGCAGTATTTT
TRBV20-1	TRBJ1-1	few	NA	CSAARVLGDTEAFF	TGCAGTGCTGCCCGAGTCCTCGGGGACACTGAAGCTTTCTTT
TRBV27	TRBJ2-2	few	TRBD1	CASSLWGQGRIGELFF	TGTGCCAGCAGTTTATGGGGACAGGGGAGGATCGGGGAGCTGTTTTTT
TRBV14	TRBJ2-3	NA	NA	CASSQAHSADTQYF	TGTGCCAGCAGCCAAGCCCATAGCGCAGATACGCAGTATTTT
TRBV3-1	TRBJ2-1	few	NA	CASSQGTVSGFSFF	TGTGCCAGCAGCCAAGGGACGGTTAGCGGTTTTTCGTTCTTC
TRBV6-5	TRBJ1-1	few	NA	CAAQQWENTEAFF	TGTGCCGCTCAACAGTGGGAGAACACTGAAGCTTTCTTT
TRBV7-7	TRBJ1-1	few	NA	CASSLGRNTEAFF	TGTGCTAGCAGCTTAGGACGGAACACTGAAGCTTTCTTT
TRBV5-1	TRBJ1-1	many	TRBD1	CASRGQPNTEAFF	TGCGCCAGCCGGGGACAGCCTAACACTGAAGCTTTCTTT
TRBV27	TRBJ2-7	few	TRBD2	CASSFPLAAVSEQYF	TGTGCCAGCAGTTTTCCTCTAGCGGCCGTTTCGGAGCAGTACTTC
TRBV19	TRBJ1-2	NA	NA	CASSIPTGDGGYTF	TGTGCCAGTAGTATCCCGACAGGTGATGGCGGCTACACCTTC
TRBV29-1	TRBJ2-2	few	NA	CSVEIAHTGELFF	TGCAGCGTTGAGATAGCTCATACCGGGGAGCTGTTTTTT
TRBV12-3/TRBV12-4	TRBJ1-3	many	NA	CASRDENSGNTIYF	TGTGCCAGCCGGGACGAGAACTCTGGAAACACCATATATTTT
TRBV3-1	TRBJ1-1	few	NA	CASSPRYGDITEAFF	TGTGCCAGCAGCCCCAGATATGGGGATATAACTGAAGCTTTCTTT
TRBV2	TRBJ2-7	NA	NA	CASTSDYGGYEQYF	TGTGCCAGCACCTCAGACTATGGGGGATACGAGCAGTACTTC
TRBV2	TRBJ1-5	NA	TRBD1	CASRGRGRQPQHF	TGTGCCAGCAGGGGGAGGGGGCGTCAGCCCCAGCATTTT
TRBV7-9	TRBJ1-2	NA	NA	CASTQPTNYGYTF	TGTGCCAGCACTCAGCCCACTAACTATGGCTACACCTTC
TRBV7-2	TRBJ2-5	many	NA	CASSLVVRGQETQYF	TGTGCCAGCAGCTTAGTGGTCAGGGGACAAGAGACCCAGTACTTC
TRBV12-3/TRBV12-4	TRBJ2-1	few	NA	CASTTPGQANEQFF	TGTGCCAGCACAACCCCGGGACAAGCTAATGAGCAGTTCTTC
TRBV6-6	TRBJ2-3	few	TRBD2	CASSGTSGSYPDTQYF	TGTGCCAGCAGTGGGACTAGCGGGAGCTACCCAGATACGCAGTATTTT
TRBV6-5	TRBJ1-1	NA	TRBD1	CASSYGDRVGLANTEAFF	TGTGCCAGCAGTTACGGGGACAGGGTGGGTTTGGCGAATACTGAAGCTTTCTTT
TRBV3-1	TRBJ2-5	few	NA	CASSLPAETQYF	TGTGCCAGCAGCCTACCAGCGGAGACCCAGTACTTC
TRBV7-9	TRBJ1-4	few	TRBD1	CASSLQGGSEKLFF	TGTGCCAGCAGCTTACAGGGGGGGAGTGAAAAACTGTTTTTT